The source of this TCR beta chain is a study of spatial heterogeneity in lung cancer. Described time point: sample taken at primary tumor resection. By share of the sample, this clonotype is medium-sized (0.01 to 0.1%). Within a library made for alpha chains, this beta chain is off target, and its count is uninformative. CDR1 GTSNPN and CDR2 SVGIG come from the germline V gene (reference sequence). The CDR3 has 14 residues. Trimming cost V 0 bases and J 3 bases, with 12 bases left between them. TCRdb passed the 5' RACE reads through MiXCR, listing each CDR3 protein once. Of 530 or so distinct CDR3 sequences in the sample, approximately 16% were seen once.

This clonotype was sampled from a male donor with early-stage non-small cell lung cancer. The chain couples TRBV30 to TRBJ2-7; TRBD2 might be the D (6 bases). This material consisted of normal lung tissue next to the tumor, taken at surgery. CDR3 coding DNA: TGTGCCTGGAGTGTAGGTGGGAGGTTCTACGAGCAGTACTTC. This codes for CAWSVGGRFYEQYF.